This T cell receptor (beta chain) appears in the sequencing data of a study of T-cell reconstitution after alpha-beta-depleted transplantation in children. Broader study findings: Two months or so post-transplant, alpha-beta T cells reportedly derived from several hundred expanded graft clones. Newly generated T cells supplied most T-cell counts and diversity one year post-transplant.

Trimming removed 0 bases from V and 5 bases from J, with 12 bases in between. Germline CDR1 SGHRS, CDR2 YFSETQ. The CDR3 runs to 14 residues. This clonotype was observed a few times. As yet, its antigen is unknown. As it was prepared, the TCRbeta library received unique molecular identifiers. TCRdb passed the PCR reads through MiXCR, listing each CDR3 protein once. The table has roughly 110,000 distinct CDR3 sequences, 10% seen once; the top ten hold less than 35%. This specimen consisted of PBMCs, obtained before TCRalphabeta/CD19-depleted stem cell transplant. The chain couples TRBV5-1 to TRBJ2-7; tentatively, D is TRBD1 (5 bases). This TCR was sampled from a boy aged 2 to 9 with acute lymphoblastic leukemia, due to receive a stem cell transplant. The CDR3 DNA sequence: TGCGCCAGCAGCTTGGATTGGGGCGTCGACGAGCAGTACTTC. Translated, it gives CASSLDWGVDEQYF.